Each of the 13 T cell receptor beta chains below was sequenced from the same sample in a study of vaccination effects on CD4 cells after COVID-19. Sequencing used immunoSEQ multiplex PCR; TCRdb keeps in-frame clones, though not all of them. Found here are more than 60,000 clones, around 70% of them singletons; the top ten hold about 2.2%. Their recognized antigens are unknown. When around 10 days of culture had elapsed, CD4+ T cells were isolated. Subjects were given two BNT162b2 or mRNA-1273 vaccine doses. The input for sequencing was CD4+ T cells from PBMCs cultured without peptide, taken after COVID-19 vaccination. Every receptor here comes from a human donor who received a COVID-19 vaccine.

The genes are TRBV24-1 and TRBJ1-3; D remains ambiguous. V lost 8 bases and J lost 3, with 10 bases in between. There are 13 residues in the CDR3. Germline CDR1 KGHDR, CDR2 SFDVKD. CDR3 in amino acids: CATTRGDGNTIYF. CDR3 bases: TGTGCCACCACCCGGGGTGATGGAAACACCATATATTTT.

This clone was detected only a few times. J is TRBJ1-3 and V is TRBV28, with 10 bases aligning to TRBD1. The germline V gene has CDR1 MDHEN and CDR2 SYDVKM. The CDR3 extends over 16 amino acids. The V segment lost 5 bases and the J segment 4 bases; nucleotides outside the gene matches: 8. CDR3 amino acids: CASSGTGVTFGNTIYF. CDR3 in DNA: TGTGCCAGCAGTGGGACAGGGGTAACCTTCGGAAACACCATATATTTT. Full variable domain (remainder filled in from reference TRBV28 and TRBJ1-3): DVKVTQSSRYLVKRTGEKVFLECVQDMDHENMFWYRQDPGLGLRLIYFSYDVKMKEKGDIPEGYSVSREKKERFSLILESASTNQTSMYLCASSGTGVTFGNTIYFGEGSWLTVV.

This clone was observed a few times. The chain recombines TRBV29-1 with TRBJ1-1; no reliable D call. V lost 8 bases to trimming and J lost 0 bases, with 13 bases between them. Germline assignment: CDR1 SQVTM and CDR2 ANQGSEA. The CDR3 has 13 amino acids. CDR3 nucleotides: TGCAGCTCTGAGGAGGGAATGAACACTGAAGCTTTCTTT. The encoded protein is CSSEEGMNTEAFF.

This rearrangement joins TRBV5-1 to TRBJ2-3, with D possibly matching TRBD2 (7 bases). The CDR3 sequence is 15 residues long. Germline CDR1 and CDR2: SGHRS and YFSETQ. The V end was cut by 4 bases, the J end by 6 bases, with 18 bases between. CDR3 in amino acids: CASSVGGAPGDTQYF. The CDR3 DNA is TGCGCCAGCAGCGTGGGGGGGGCCCCCGGGGATACGCAGTATTTT.

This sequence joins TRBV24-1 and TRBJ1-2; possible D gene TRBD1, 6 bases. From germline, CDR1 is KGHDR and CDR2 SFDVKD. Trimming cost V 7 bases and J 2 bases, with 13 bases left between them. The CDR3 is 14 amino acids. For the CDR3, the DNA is TGTGCCACCAGCCAAGGACAGTTGAACTATGGCTACACCTTC. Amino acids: CATSQGQLNYGYTF.

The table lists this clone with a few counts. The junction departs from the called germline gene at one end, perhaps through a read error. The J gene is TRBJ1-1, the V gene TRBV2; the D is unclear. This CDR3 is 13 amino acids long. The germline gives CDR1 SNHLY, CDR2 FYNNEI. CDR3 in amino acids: CASSEGRNAEAFF. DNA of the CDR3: TGTGCCAGCAGTGAGGGCAGGAACGCTGAAGCTTTCTTT. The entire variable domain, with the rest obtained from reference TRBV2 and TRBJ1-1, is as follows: EPEVTQTPSHQVTQMGQEVILRCVPISNHLYFYWYRQILGQKVEFLVSFYNNEISEKSEIFDDQFSVERPDGSNFTLKIRSTKLEDSAMYFCASSEGRNAEAFFGQGTRLTVV.

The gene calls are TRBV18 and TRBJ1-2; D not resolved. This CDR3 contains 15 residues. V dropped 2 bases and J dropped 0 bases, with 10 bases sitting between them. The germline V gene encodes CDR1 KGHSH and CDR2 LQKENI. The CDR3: CASSPSNGANYGYTF. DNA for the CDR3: TGTGCCAGCTCACCATCGAACGGAGCTAACTATGGCTACACCTTC.

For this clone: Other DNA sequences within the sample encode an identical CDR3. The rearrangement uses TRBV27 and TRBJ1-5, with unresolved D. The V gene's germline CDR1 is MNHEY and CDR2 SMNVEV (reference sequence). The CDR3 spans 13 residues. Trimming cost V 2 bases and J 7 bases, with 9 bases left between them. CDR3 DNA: TGTGCCAGCAGTTTAAGTGGCAGACAGCCCCAGCATTTT. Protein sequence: CASSLSGRQPQHF.

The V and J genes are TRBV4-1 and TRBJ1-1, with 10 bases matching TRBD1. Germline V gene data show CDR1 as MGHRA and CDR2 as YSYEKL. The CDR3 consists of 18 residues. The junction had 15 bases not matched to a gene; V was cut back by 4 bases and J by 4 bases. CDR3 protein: CASSPTDRGLGWSTEAFF. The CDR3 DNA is TGCGCCAGCAGCCCTACAGACAGGGGGCTTGGCTGGAGCACTGAAGCTTTCTTT.

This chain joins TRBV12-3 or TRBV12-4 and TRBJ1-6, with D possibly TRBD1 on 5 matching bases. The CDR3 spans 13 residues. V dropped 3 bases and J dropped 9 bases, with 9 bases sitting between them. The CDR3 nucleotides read TGTGCCAGCAGTTTGAAGCAGGGTTCACCCCTCCACTTT. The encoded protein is CASSLKQGSPLHF.

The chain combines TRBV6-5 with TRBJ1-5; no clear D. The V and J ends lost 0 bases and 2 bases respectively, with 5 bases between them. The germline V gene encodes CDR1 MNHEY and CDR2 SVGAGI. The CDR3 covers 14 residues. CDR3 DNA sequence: TGTGCCAGCAGTTACTCCGGGGGCAATCAGCCCCAGCATTTT. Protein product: CASSYSGGNQPQHF.

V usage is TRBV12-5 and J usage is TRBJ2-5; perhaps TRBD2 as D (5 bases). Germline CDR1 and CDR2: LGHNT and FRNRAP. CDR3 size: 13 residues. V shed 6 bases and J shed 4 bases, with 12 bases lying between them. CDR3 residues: CASGLGVPETQYF. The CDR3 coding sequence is TGTGCTAGTGGCCTGGGAGTTCCAGAGACCCAGTACTTC. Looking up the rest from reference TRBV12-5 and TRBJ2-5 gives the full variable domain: DARVTQTPRHKVTEMGQEVTMRCQPILGHNTVFWYRQTMMQGLELLAYFRNRAPLDDSGMPKDRFSAEMPDATLATLKIQPSEPRDSAVYFCASGLGVPETQYFGPGTRLLVL.

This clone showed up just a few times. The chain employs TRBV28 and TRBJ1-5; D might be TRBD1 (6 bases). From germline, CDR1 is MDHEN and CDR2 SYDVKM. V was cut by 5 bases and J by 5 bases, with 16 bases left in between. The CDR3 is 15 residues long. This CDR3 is CASSGRGTSDQPQHF. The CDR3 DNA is TGTGCCAGCAGTGGCCGCGGGACATCGGATCAGCCCCAGCATTTT.